This TCR beta chain originates from a study of blood T cell repertoires in COVID-19. Turning to the study itself: Acute and convalescent COVID-19 specimens originated in the United States, Italy and Spain.

The CDR3 loop spans 15 amino acids. Germline V gives CDR1 SNHLY, CDR2 FYNNEI. Trimming at V came to 6 bases and at J to 4 bases, leaving 8 bases not matched to a gene. Per the original methods: Estimated nucleated cell counts came from reference gene primer amplification. Using immunoSEQ multiplex PCR, the repertoire was profiled, and TCRdb retains in-frame clones only, with some absent. For V, J and clone size, that table is used; D and trimming come from the DNA. The table has about 100,000 clones, roughly 80% seen once. The receptor's source is a man in his fifties with active or convalescent COVID-19. The rearrangement uses TRBV2 and TRBJ1-2; the match to TRBD1 covers 10 bases. The sample comprised peripheral blood. The CDR3 bases are TGTGCCAGCAGGGGAGCCGGGACAGGGGTCTATGGCTACACCTTC. Its translation is CASRGAGTGVYGYTF.